This T cell receptor beta chain was found in a study of T cells of healthy individuals. TCRdb re-called the 5' RACE reads with MiXCR, one entry per CDR3 protein. This repertoire shows some 100,000 distinct CDR3 sequences, approximately 15% found once; its top ten account for more than 5.5%. Trimming cost V 5 bases and J 13 bases, with 12 bases left between them. The CDR3 extends over 11 amino acids. Per germline, CDR1 MNHNY and CDR2 SVGAGI (reference sequence). This clonotype was seen a few times. The clonotype comes from a human donor in good health. The gene calls are TRBV6-6 and TRBJ2-1; D could derive from TRBD1 or TRBD2 (5 bases each). CDR3 sequence: CASSQTADQFF. The CDR3 DNA is TGTGCCAGCAGTCAGACAGCGGATCAGTTCTTC.